One sample yielded the 7 T cell receptor beta chains listed below, sequenced in a study of post-analysis software for immune sequencing data. No antigens are known for them. TCR beta cDNA libraries had unique molecular identifiers. TCRdb re-called the PCR reads through MiXCR, storing one row per CDR3 protein. The sample lists some 700,000 distinct CDR3 sequences; more than 50% were seen once. Study-wide results and limits: In patients, TRBV5-6, TRBV5-1 and TRBV20-1 belonged to five TRBV segments found more frequently than in controls.

Sequenced material: blood. These receptor sequences come from a girl under 10 years old with multiple sclerosis.

The rearrangement uses TRBV3-1 and TRBJ2-7; 11 positions agree with TRBD2. CDR3 length: 18 amino acids. Germline loops: CDR1 LGHDT, CDR2 YNNKEL (reference sequence). Unmatched junction bases numbered 10, after V lost 1 base and J lost 2 bases. CDR3 coding DNA: TGTGCCAGCAGCCAAGGGCTAGCGGGAGGATTCAGCACCTACGAGCAGTACTTC. It codes for CASSQGLAGGFSTYEQYF.

The V call is TRBV12-3 or TRBV12-4, the J call TRBJ2-1; 7 bases match TRBD1. The junction had 6 bases not matched to a gene; V was cut back by 5 bases and J by 2 bases. The CDR3 totals 15 residues. DNA for the CDR3: TGTGCCAGCAGTACAGGGGTCCTTGCCTACAATGAGCAGTTCTTC. Translated, it gives CASSTGVLAYNEQFF.

The J gene is TRBJ2-7, the V gene TRBV5-1; maybe TRBD2 (5 bases). Germline CDR1 SGHRS, CDR2 YFSETQ. Trimming stripped 0 bases from V and 7 bases from J, with 20 bases between. CDR3 length: 16 residues. CDR3 nucleotide sequence: TGCGCCAGCAGCTTGGTGGGGATCTCAACTCGGGGAGAGCAGTACTTC. It is translated as CASSLVGISTRGEQYF.

Here the CDR3 DNA reads TGTGCCATCAGTTTGACAGGGTCCTACGAGCAGTACTTC. Protein product: CAISLTGSYEQYF. V usage is TRBV10-3 and J usage is TRBJ2-7, with TRBD1 identical over 7 bases. The CDR3 loop spans 13 amino acids. Losses at the gene ends were 5 bases for V and 1 base for J; bases not matched to a gene: 2. The germline V gene has CDR1 ENHRY and CDR2 SYGVKD.

This chain joins TRBV4-1 and TRBJ2-7; 9 bases match TRBD1. With 2 bases clipped from V and 3 bases from J, the junction kept 11 bases outside the gene matches. Germline loops: CDR1 MGHRA, CDR2 YSYEKL. CDR3 length: 17 amino acids. Here the CDR3 reads CASSQRTQQGAGYEQYF. DNA for the CDR3: TGCGCCAGCAGCCAAAGGACTCAACAGGGGGCAGGCTACGAGCAGTACTTC.

The chain joins TRBV12-3 or TRBV12-4 to TRBJ2-5; 8 bases align to TRBD2. V dropped 1 base and J dropped 13; count of bases not matched to a gene: 5. The CDR3 is 12 amino acids. In DNA form, the CDR3 reads TGTGCCAGCAGTTTAGGAAGCGGGGGCTCGTACTTC. Encoded protein: CASSLGSGGSYF.

This clonotype has only a few counts. The chain has TRBV7-9 and TRBJ1-4; tentatively, D is TRBD1 (6 bases). Trimming left V 6 bases short and J 3 bases short, with 11 bases between. The CDR3 is 14 residues long. CDR1 is SEHNR and CDR2 is FQNEAQ in the germline V gene (reference sequence). The CDR3 loop reads CASSQQGSNEKLFF. Here the CDR3 DNA reads TGTGCCAGCAGTCAACAGGGATCTAATGAAAAACTGTTTTTT.